The TCR beta chain described here comes from a study of T cell repertoires in cytomegalovirus infection. On the study more broadly: HLA-B-restricted CMV epitopes that are well studied, plus recently identified HLA-C-restricted ones, were used by the study. In public TCR beta signatures, there were indications of both CMV infection and matching HLA type.

This clonotype was seen repeatedly, ten times or more. Its target is not known. Germline CDR1 is MNHEY and CDR2 is SMNVEV (reference sequence). After removal of 0 bases from V and 1 base from J, the junction contained 3 bases not matched to a gene. This CDR3 has 16 amino acids. TCRdb reprocessed the reads with MiXCR, giving one entry per CDR3 protein. The table records approximately 910,000 distinct CDR3 sequences, approximately 33% of them present only once. The source of this sequence is a human donor in good health (CMV status not recorded). Some clones in this sample may be carry-over from other donors' samples. The sample consisted of cultured CD8+ T cells from PBMCs, taken from culture after CMV antigen stimulation. This chain joins TRBV27 and TRBJ1-5, with 7 bases identical to TRBD1. The chain's CDR3 is CASSLSTGMSNQPQHF. The DNA of the CDR3 is TGTGCCAGCAGTTTATCGACAGGGATGAGCAATCAGCCCCAGCATTTT.